This T cell receptor beta chain was obtained from a study of tumor-infiltrating lymphocytes in primary liver carcinoma. CDR1 SGHDT and CDR2 YYEEEE come from the germline V gene. This CDR3 is built from 16 residues. For each extraction, RNA and DNA were obtained together from around 20-30 mg of unsorted bulk tissue. Subjects presented with primary liver carcinoma managed by surgical resection. The patients carried chronic HBV infection and had received no treatment. TCR beta cDNA was prepared out of about 530 ng total RNA by means of a constant-region primer. Modified slightly, ARM-PCR produced TCR beta libraries over three nested multiplex PCR rounds. The first two PCR rounds, around 11 cycles each, used TRBV1-TRBV30 forward primers and a C-beta reverse primer. TCRdb re-called the multiplex PCR reads through MiXCR, storing one row per CDR3 protein. The sample records around 190,000 distinct CDR3 sequences, roughly 80% being singletons.

This chain connects TRBV5-6 to TRBJ2-1, with a weak D call TRBD2 (6 bases). Material: tumor tissue from primary liver carcinoma. This receptor was obtained from a man between 35 and 55 years old with primary liver carcinoma and hepatitis B virus infection. The CDR3 coding sequence is TGTAACAGCAGCTTCGACGGGAGATGGTCCTACAATGAGCAGTTCTTC. As protein: CNSSFDGRWSYNEQFF.